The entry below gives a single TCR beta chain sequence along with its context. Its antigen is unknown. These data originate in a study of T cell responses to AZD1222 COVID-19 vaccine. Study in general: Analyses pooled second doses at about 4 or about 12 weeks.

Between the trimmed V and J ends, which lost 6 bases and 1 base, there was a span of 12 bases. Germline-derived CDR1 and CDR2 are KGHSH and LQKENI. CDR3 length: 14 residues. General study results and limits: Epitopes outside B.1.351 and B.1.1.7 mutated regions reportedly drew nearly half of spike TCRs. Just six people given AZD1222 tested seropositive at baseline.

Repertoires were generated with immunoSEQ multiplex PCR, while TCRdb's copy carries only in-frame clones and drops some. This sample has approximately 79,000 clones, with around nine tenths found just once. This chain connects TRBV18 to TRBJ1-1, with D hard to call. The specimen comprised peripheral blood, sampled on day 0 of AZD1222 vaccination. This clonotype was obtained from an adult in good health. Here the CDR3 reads CASSGRGSNTEAFF. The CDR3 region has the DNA TGTGCCAGCTCGGGCCGGGGTTCGAACACTGAAGCTTTCTTT.